The source of this T cell receptor (beta chain) is a study of shared clonotypes between healthy human individuals (dated by TCRdb to the early 2020s). In the study overall: Three men and a couple of women, aged 18 to 49 years, made up the cohort. To estimate repertoire size and how much clonotype sharing occurs between individuals, the study deeply sequenced the blood TCR repertoires of several healthy adults. For each donor, three plates each were used for CD4 naive and CD4 memory, two plates were used for CD8 naive, and one plate was used for CD8 memory. Leukapheresis yielded between about 0.85 and 10 billion PBMCs per donor. Different laboratories and diverse techniques were used to prepare libraries and sequence TCR repertoires, to increase sequencing depth and limit assay-specific biases. Summary of the overall study and its limitations: Pairwise subsampling led to the expectation that sequencing depth would affect the degree of clonotype sharing among donors. Roughly 5% of naive CD4, 3.5% of naive CD8, roughly 2.4% of memory CD4, and about 0.4% of memory CD8 clonotypes were shared across four donors. The small number of donors limited the genetic and exposure-history diversity represented. Rarefaction of sorted-subset datasets indicated incomplete sequencing despite the large sequencing depth. Compared with non-shared clonotypes, the clonotypes found in all four sorted-subset donors had higher generation probabilities. Sampling was restricted to blood, and TCR repertoires in tissue are likely to differ from TCR repertoires in blood. Larger estimated clonotype richness was generally found for naive subsets than for memory subsets.

Donors were healthy HIV-negative adults with no recently reported acute infections or vaccinations. All donors were Caucasian adults living in Nashville, Tennessee, USA. CD4+ T cells were enriched by magnetic negative selection; naive cells were then positively selected on CD45RA, and the negative fraction formed the memory subset. Blood was collected by leukapheresis, and PBMCs were isolated by Ficoll-Histopaque density gradient centrifugation and then cryopreserved in liquid nitrogen vapor phase. Analytical flow cytometry was used to check the purity and quantity of every magnetically sorted T cell population. Each sorted fraction had its genomic DNA isolated and then quantified by UV absorbance on a Nanodrop 2000c. For this clone: Its antigen remains unidentified. There are no base qualities to consult, and no much larger clone falls within one base.

TCR CDR3 regions were amplified from genomic DNA by multiplex PCR using the deep immunoSEQ assay. Extracted genomic DNA from each cell subset was distributed evenly across all wells of several immunoSEQ 96-well plates, and each plate was treated as a replicate. Each replicate PCR for sorted subsets received about 210 ng genomic DNA, equal to roughly 29,000 T cell genomes. Purified libraries were measured with a Qubit 3.0 fluorometer, size-checked on a Bioanalyzer 2100, and measured again with the KAPA Library Quantification kit. A separate single-read 150-cycle Illumina NextSeq 550 flow cell was used to sequence each immunoSEQ 96-well plate. The authors' pipeline ran thus. Because only junctional sequences without quality scores were contained in the immunoSEQ output, filtering matching that applied to full-length reads could not be performed. To assign V/J genes and CDR3, sequences were annotated against IMGT germline references using PyIR, a Python wrapper for IgBLAST v1.9. Reads were removed for weak V/J assignments (E-value above 1e-6), missing CDR3, stop codons, out-of-frame junctions, or ambiguous translated residues. V3J clonotypes were defined by identical inferred V gene, J gene, and CDR3 amino acid sequence. The percentage overlap between two repertoires was calculated by dividing the number of shared unique clonotypes by the size of the smaller repertoire. Richness of each repertoire was evaluated using RTK rarefaction, the Chao1 estimator, and Recon v2.1 estimates of unobserved clonotypes. OLGA was used to compute generation probabilities for all TCRbeta clonotypes that the gDNA method yielded from a handful of donors. TCRdb stores this immuneACCESS table with in-frame sequences only. Part of the clones is absent; in the studies checked, under half of the shortfall reflects unresolved V genes, and no reason is known for the rest. D and trimming come from the DNA, and the V and J calls and clone size come from that table. This sample gives 400,000 to 600,000 clones in total; roughly 95% of them show up just once. The ten largest account for under 0.065% of the sample.

The germline V gene (reference sequence) yields SGHNT for CDR1 and YYREEE for CDR2. For this chain, trimming is 1 base at the V end and 2 bases at the J end, and the number of junction bases without a gene match is 2. The CDR3 sequence holds 14 residues, the cysteine and phenylalanine included. Only the CDR3 DNA is retained, 42 bases long and in frame from the first base. Material for sequencing was naive CD4+ T cells sorted from blood. Per the publication, the cell subset or site label means: CD45RA+ positively selected. The receptor was isolated from a woman aged 30 to 39 in good health. The sequence joins TRBV5-4 to TRBJ2-5; 7 bases in between match TRBD1. The DNA sequence is given as TGTGCCAGCAGCTTGAGGGGACAGCAAGAGACCCAGTACTTC. This codes for CASSLRGQQETQYF.